These T cell receptor beta chains were read from a single sample in a study of blood T cells in healthy people across ages. TCRdb processed the 5' RACE reads anew with MiXCR; each CDR3 protein has one entry. The repertoire holds hundreds of thousands of distinct CDR3 sequences, with 49% as singletons. The specimen was blood. The receptors come from a woman aged 55-69 years in good health. CDR3s include the opening cysteine and the closing phenylalanine or tryptophan. The D gene is left open where the match is weak. Rows may omit the clone size; those that give it use once, few, many or a size class.

TRBV29-1	TRBJ1-2	NA	NA	CSVERGVENYGYTF	TGCAGCGTTGAACGAGGGGTCGAAAACTATGGCTACACCTTC
TRBV6-2/TRBV6-3	TRBJ2-7	NA	TRBD1	CASSYDRVNYEQYF	TGTGCCAGCAGTTACGACAGGGTGAACTACGAGCAGTACTTC
TRBV21-1	TRBJ2-1	NA	NA	CASVDLYEQFF	TGTGCCAGCGTAGACTTGTATGAGCAGTTCTTC
TRBV20-1	TRBJ2-3	NA	TRBD2	CSARGGLAGVDTQYF	TGCAGTGCTAGGGGCGGACTAGCGGGTGTGGATACGCAGTATTTT
TRBV28	TRBJ2-6	NA	NA	CASRQVSGANVLTF	TGTGCCAGCAGACAAGTCTCTGGGGCCAACGTCCTGACTTTC
TRBV4-2	TRBJ2-7	NA	NA	CASGRGQSYEQYF	TGTGCCAGCGGCCGGGGACAATCCTACGAGCAGTACTTC
TRBV20-1	TRBJ2-1	NA	NA	CSARGGAVEQFF	TGCAGTGCTAGAGGGGGGGCGGTTGAGCAGTTCTTC
TRBV7-3	TRBJ2-3	many	NA	CASSLMGGTDTQYF	TGTGCCAGCAGCTTAATGGGGGGCACAGATACGCAGTATTTT
TRBV7-2	TRBJ2-7	few	TRBD2	CASSRAGSGRTYEQYF	TGTGCCAGCAGCCGCGCAGGAAGCGGGAGAACCTACGAGCAGTACTTC
TRBV20-1	TRBJ2-5	NA	NA	CSVPGGREETQYF	TGCAGTGTACCCGGGGGGCGCGAAGAGACCCAGTACTTC
TRBV7-3	TRBJ2-1	NA	NA	CASSIRGAPYNEQFF	TGTGCCAGCAGCATACGGGGGGCCCCCTACAATGAGCAGTTCTTC
TRBV27	TRBJ2-5	NA	NA	CASSHLGAGGPNEQYF	TGTGCCAGCAGTCATCTAGGGGCTGGTGGTCCCAATGAGCAGTACTTC
TRBV28	TRBJ2-7	many	NA	CASSLAAYEQYF	TGTGCCAGTTCGCTAGCCGCCTACGAGCAGTACTTC
TRBV19	TRBJ1-1	NA	TRBD1	CASYQGAMNTEAFF	TGTGCCAGTTACCAGGGGGCCATGAACACTGAAGCTTTCTTT
TRBV7-2	TRBJ1-1	NA	NA	CASSPGWGEAFF	TGTGCCAGCAGCCCAGGCTGGGGTGAAGCTTTCTTT
TRBV4-3	TRBJ2-5	few	TRBD1	CASSQDTIQGAQETQYF	TGCGCCAGCAGCCAAGATACCATCCAGGGGGCGCAAGAGACCCAGTACTTC
TRBV20-1	TRBJ1-2	NA	NA	CSATTGRRNYGYTF	TGCAGTGCTACTACAGGGCGACGGAACTATGGCTACACCTTC
TRBV7-2	TRBJ2-1	NA	TRBD2	CASSLGLAGGVNEQFF	TGTGCCAGCAGCTTAGGACTAGCGGGAGGGGTTAATGAGCAGTTCTTC
TRBV6-1	TRBJ2-7	NA	TRBD1	CASDRGQYEQYF	TGTGCCAGCGACAGGGGCCAATACGAGCAGTACTTC
TRBV27	TRBJ2-1	many	TRBD2	CASSLLRSGRALSNEQFF	TGTGCCAGCAGTTTACTTCGGAGCGGGAGGGCCCTAAGCAATGAGCAGTTCTTC
TRBV10-3	TRBJ2-1	NA	TRBD1	CAISRTGGNNNEQFF	TGTGCCATCAGTAGAACAGGGGGTAACAACAATGAGCAGTTCTTC
TRBV28	TRBJ2-7	NA	TRBD2	CASRSSGRPPEQYF	TGTGCCAGCAGAAGTAGCGGGAGGCCCCCAGAGCAGTACTTC
TRBV7-2	TRBJ1-5	many	NA	CASSPDREGNQPQHF	TGTGCCAGCAGCCCCGATCGGGAAGGCAATCAGCCCCAGCATTTT
TRBV27	TRBJ1-2	NA	NA	CASSFTGAYGYTF	TGTGCCAGCAGTTTTACAGGCGCCTATGGCTACACCTTC
TRBV15	TRBJ2-7	NA	NA	CATSPGVAYEQYF	TGTGCCACCAGCCCGGGAGTGGCTTACGAGCAGTACTTC
TRBV20-1	TRBJ2-1	NA	TRBD1	CSARTGRSSYSEQFF	TGCAGTGCTAGGACAGGGAGATCCTCCTACAGTGAGCAGTTCTTC
TRBV7-2	TRBJ1-4	NA	NA	CASSPRATNGKLFF	TGTGCCAGCAGCCCCCGGGCAACTAATGGAAAACTGTTTTTT